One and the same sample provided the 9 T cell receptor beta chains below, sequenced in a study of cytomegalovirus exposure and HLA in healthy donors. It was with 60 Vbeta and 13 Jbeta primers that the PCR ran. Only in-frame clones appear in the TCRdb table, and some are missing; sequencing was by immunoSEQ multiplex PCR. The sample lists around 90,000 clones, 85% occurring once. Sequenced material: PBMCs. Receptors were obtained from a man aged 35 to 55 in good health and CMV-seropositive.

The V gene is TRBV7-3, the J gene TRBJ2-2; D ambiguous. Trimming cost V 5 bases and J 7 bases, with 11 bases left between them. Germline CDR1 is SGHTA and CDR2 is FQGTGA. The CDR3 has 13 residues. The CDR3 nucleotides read TGTGCCAGCAGCCCACTTGGTGGCGGGGAGCTGTTTTTT. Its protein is CASSPLGGGELFF.

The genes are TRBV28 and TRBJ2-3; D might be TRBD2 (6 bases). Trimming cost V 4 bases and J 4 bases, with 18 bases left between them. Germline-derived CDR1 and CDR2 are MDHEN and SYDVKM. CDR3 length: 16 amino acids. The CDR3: CASSSPGGARADTQYF. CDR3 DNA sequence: TGTGCCAGCAGTTCGCCTGGAGGGGCGCGAGCAGATACGCAGTATTTT.

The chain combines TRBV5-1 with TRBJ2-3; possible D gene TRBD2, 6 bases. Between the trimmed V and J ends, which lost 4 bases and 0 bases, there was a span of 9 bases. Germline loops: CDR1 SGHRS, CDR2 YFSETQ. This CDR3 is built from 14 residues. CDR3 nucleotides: TGCGCCAGCAGCCCAGGGACTAGCACAGATACGCAGTATTTT. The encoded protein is CASSPGTSTDTQYF.

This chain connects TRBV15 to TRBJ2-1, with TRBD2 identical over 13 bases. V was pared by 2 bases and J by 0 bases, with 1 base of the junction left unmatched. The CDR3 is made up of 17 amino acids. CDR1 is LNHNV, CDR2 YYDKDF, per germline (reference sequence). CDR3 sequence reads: CATSRRTSGSSYNEQFF. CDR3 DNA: TGTGCCACCAGCAGAAGGACTAGCGGGAGCTCCTACAATGAGCAGTTCTTC.

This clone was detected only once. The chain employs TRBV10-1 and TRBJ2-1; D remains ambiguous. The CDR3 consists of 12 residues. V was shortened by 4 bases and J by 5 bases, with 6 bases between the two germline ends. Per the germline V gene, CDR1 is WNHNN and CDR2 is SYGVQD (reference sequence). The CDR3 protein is CASSGTDNEQFF. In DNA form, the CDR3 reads TGCGCCAGCAGTGGAACGGACAATGAGCAGTTCTTC.

CDR3 sequence reads: CASSHRQDAYEQYF. Written as DNA, the CDR3 is TGCGCCAGCAGCCATCGACAGGACGCCTACGAGCAGTACTTC. V gene TRBV4-1 combines with J gene TRBJ2-7; D possibly corresponds to TRBD1 (6 bases). V was trimmed by 3 bases and J by 2 bases, leaving 11 bases between them. This CDR3 has 14 residues. CDR1 and CDR2 (germline): MGHRA, YSYEKL.

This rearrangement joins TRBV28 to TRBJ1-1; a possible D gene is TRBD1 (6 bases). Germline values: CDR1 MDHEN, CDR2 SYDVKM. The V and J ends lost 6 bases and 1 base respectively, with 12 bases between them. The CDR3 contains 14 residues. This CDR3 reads CASRQTGANTEAFF. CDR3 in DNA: TGTGCCAGCAGACAGACAGGAGCGAACACTGAAGCTTTCTTT. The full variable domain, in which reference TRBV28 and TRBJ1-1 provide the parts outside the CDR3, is DVKVTQSSRYLVKRTGEKVFLECVQDMDHENMFWYRQDPGLGLRLIYFSYDVKMKEKGDIPEGYSVSREKKERFSLILESASTNQTSMYLCASRQTGANTEAFFGQGTRLTVV.

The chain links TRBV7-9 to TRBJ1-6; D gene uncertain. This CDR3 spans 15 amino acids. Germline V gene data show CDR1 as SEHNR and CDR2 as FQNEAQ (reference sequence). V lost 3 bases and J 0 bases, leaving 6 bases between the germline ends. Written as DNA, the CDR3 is TGTGCCAGCAGCTTGGGGAGCTCCTATAATTCACCCCTCCACTTT. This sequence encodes CASSLGSSYNSPLHF.

The CDR3 DNA reads TGTGCCAGCAGCCCGGTGGGGGGGTCCTACGAGCAGTACTTC. Encoded protein: CASSPVGGSYEQYF. The chain has TRBV7-9 and TRBJ2-5, with TRBD2 matching over 7 bases. The end of the DNA is better explained by TRBJ2-7, so the J call may be wrong. The CDR3 length is 14 residues. CDR1 is SEHNR, CDR2 FQNEAQ, per germline (reference sequence).